Listed below are T cell receptor beta chains from one sample, sequenced in a study of OX40 agonist ivuxolimab in advanced cancers. This table comes from immunoSEQ multiplex PCR, and its TCRdb copy is limited to in-frame clones, with some not included. This table has about 11,000 clones, about 82% appearing once. Here the sequenced sample was CD4+ or CD8+ T cells sorted from blood, taken in a trial of the OX40 agonist ivuxolimab. The receptors were gathered from an adult with an advanced solid tumor such as melanoma, head and neck, liver or kidney cancer. Both conserved end residues are trimmed from each CDR3. The D gene is left open where the match is weak.

D: .; V: TRBV7-9; CDR3: ASSRGPSYGYT
D: .; V: TRBV5-6; CDR3: ASSPGPSNEQY
D: TRBD2; V: TRBV6-4; CDR3: ASSAIAGGSLEQF
D: .; V: TRBV5-4; CDR3: ASSFSGPSGE
D: TRBD2; V: TRBV28; CDR3: ASRSSGRAYEQY
D: TRBD1; V: TRBV11-1; CDR3: ASSSGQGAYEQY
D: .; V: TRBV11-1; CDR3: ASTSGSSYNEQF
D: TRBD1; V: TRBV2; CDR3: ASRGTVHFSY
D: .; V: TRBV28; CDR3: ASSFVGEGYT
D: TRBD1; V: TRBV27; CDR3: ASSSRDRANEKLF
D: .; V: TRBV6-5; CDR3: ASSYSIGSPLH
D: .; V: TRBV27; CDR3: ASRGQSFYEQY
D: .; V: TRBV4-1; CDR3: ASSLFSGHSYEQY
D: .; V: TRBV5-1; CDR3: ASSLSGGTNYGYT
D: .; V: TRBV25-1; CDR3: ASSEGGSLETQY
D: .; V: TRBV10-1; CDR3: ASSGSLRSTKSGQRLT
D: TRBD1; V: TRBV6-5; CDR3: ASSYPGTGIEEQY
D: TRBD2; V: TRBV4-3; CDR3: ASSEGTGRSYNEQF
D: .; V: TRBV19; CDR3: ASSPSGWPNQPQH
D: .; V: TRBV19; CDR3: ASSNRPGLGYEQY
D: .; V: TRBV7-2; CDR3: ASSIHSQSSYGYT
D: .; V: TRBV7-9; CDR3: ASSPGAGEQY